This is a list of T cell receptor beta chains from one sample in a study of T cell responses to AZD1222 COVID-19 vaccine. The protocol was immunoSEQ multiplex PCR, while the TCRdb copy is restricted to in-frame clones and leaves out a portion. In the table there are under 150,000 clones, around 93% of which are singletons. This sample comprised peripheral blood, obtained 28 days after the second AZD1222 dose. The receptors shown here come from an adult who received the AZD1222 COVID-19 vaccine. The CDR3 runs from the conserved cysteine through the conserved F or W. The D gene is left open where the match is weak. Only part of the rows carry a size: once, few, many, or a class if the clone is expanded.

abundance,d_gene,len,v_gene,j_gene,CDR3aa,CDR3nt
-,-,13,TRBV7-3,TRBJ2-3,CASSRVGEDTQYF,TGTGCCAGCAGCAGGGTTGGTGAAGATACGCAGTATTTT
-,TRBD1,12,TRBV2,TRBJ2-4,CASSGHRGWQYF,TGTGCCAGCAGTGGACACAGGGGGTGGCAGTACTTC
-,-,13,TRBV2,TRBJ2-1,CASSETSYNEQFF,TGTGCCAGCAGTGAGACGTCTTACAATGAGCAGTTCTTC
-,-,15,TRBV15,TRBJ1-3,CATSRAGIIGNTIYF,TGTGCCACCAGCAGGGCGGGGATTATAGGAAACACCATATATTTT
-,-,11,TRBV9,TRBJ2-1,CASEFGNEQFF,TGTGCCAGCGAGTTTGGGAATGAGCAGTTCTTC
-,TRBD1,13,TRBV28,TRBJ1-1,CASMVPGQGRTFF,TGTGCCAGCATGGTGCCGGGACAGGGGCGTACTTTCTTT
-,TRBD1,15,TRBV4-2,TRBJ2-2,CASSQGTAIAGELFF,TGTGCCAGCAGCCAGGGGACAGCTATCGCCGGGGAGCTGTTTTTT
-,-,16,TRBV5-1,TRBJ2-4,CASSREPGSSKNIQYF,TGCGCCAGCAGCCGGGAGCCGGGCTCAAGCAAAAACATTCAGTACTTC
-,-,16,TRBV18,TRBJ1-1,CASSPTLPHLNTEAFF,TGTGCCAGCTCACCAACCCTCCCGCACCTGAACACTGAAGCTTTCTTT
-,-,16,TRBV6-2/TRBV6-3,TRBJ2-6,CASSYSKAPGANVLTF,TGTGCCAGCAGTTACTCGAAGGCGCCCGGGGCCAACGTCCTGACTTTC
-,-,15,TRBV5-4,TRBJ2-5,CASSLVGGNSETQYF,TGTGCCAGCAGCTTGGTTGGAGGCAACTCAGAGACCCAGTACTTC
once,-,17,TRBV4-3,TRBJ1-4,CASSQPSGGGTNEKLFF,TGCGCCAGCAGCCAACCGTCTGGCGGGGGCACTAATGAAAAACTGTTTTTT
-,-,13,TRBV12-3/TRBV12-4,TRBJ1-1,CASSLSANTEAFF,TGTGCCAGCAGTTTATCGGCGAACACTGAAGCTTTCTTT
-,-,12,TRBV6-6,TRBJ1-1,CASRDMNTEAFF,TGTGCCAGCAGAGACATGAACACTGAAGCTTTCTTT
-,-,13,TRBV6-5,TRBJ1-1,CASFALGDSEAFF,TGTGCCAGCTTTGCTTTAGGGGACTCTGAAGCTTTCTTT
-,-,14,TRBV19,TRBJ2-2,CASSMDSYTGQLFF,TGTGCCAGTAGTATGGATTCGTATACCGGGCAGCTGTTTTTT
once,-,14,TRBV28,TRBJ2-2,CASSFRRLGGELFF,TGTGCCAGCAGTTTCAGGCGGTTGGGCGGGGAGCTGTTTTTT
-,-,11,TRBV29-1,TRBJ2-1,CSVERYNEQFF,TGCAGCGTTGAACGCTACAATGAGCAGTTCTTC
-,-,14,TRBV2,TRBJ1-2,CASVDTPGPYGYTF,TGTGCCAGCGTTGACACTCCAGGGCCTTATGGCTACACCTTC
-,-,14,TRBV10-3,TRBJ1-1,CAISRGDLNTEAFF,TGTGCCATCTCCCGGGGAGATCTGAACACTGAAGCTTTCTTT
-,-,14,TRBV10-3,TRBJ1-1,CAISESSVNTEAFF,TGTGCCATCAGTGAGTCGTCTGTGAACACTGAAGCTTTCTTT
-,-,12,TRBV7-8,TRBJ2-7,CASSRVNYEQYF,TGTGCCAGCAGCCGCGTAAACTACGAGCAGTACTTC
-,TRBD2,16,TRBV18,TRBJ2-1,CASSPVATSGSNEQFF,TGTGCCAGCTCACCAGTTGCGACTAGCGGATCCAATGAGCAGTTCTTC
-,TRBD1,15,TRBV5-1,TRBJ2-2,CASTLGTDNTGELFF,TGCGCCAGCACCCTAGGGACAGACAACACCGGGGAGCTGTTTTTT
-,-,11,TRBV7-2,TRBJ2-2,CASSMGPELFF,TGTGCCAGCAGCATGGGGCCCGAGCTGTTTTTT
-,TRBD1,16,TRBV11-2,TRBJ2-2,CASSSRGQGGTGELFF,TGTGCCAGCAGCTCCCGGGGACAGGGGGGGACCGGGGAGCTGTTTTTT
-,-,12,TRBV29-1,TRBJ2-7,CSVELEGYEQYF,TGCAGCGTTGAATTGGAGGGCTACGAGCAGTACTTC
once,TRBD1,15,TRBV28,TRBJ2-7,CASSGAGTGYHEQYF,TGTGCCAGCAGTGGGGCGGGGACAGGGTACCACGAGCAGTACTTC